Below, 10 T cell receptor beta chains from the same sample are listed, as sequenced in a study of somatic mutations in cytotoxic T cells in rheumatoid arthritis. Data came from immunoSEQ multiplex PCR; TCRdb stores just in-frame clones and leaves some out. The repertoire holds approximately 21,000 clones, 65% to 85% seen once, with around 11% in the top ten. Sequenced sample: CD8+ T cells sorted from blood. These receptors all stem from an adult with rheumatoid arthritis.

This chain uses TRBV7-6 with TRBJ1-6; D gene uncertain. The CDR3 sequence is 18 residues long. V lost 1 base, J lost 0 bases, and 13 bases lay in between. Germline CDR1 SGHVS, CDR2 FNYEAQ. The CDR3 here is CASSLGGTESSYNSPLHF. The CDR3 DNA reads TGTGCCAGCAGCTTAGGAGGAACGGAGAGCTCCTATAATTCACCCCTCCACTTT.

V is TRBV7-9 and J is TRBJ2-1; D is unclear. Trimming left V 5 bases short and J 8 bases short, with 10 bases between. The CDR3 runs to 12 residues. Germline CDR1 is SEHNR and CDR2 is FQNEAQ (reference sequence). The CDR3 reads CASSPPIYEQFF. In DNA, the CDR3 is TGTGCCAGCAGCCCCCCGATCTATGAGCAGTTCTTC.

The chain couples TRBV7-8 to TRBJ2-1; 11 bases are a match to TRBD2. Unmatched junction bases numbered 8, after V lost 11 bases and J lost 8 bases. Germline CDR1 and CDR2: SGHVS and FQNEAQ. This CDR3 is built from 13 residues. The chain's CDR3 is CALAGGSEDEQFF. The CDR3 DNA reads as TGTGCCTTAGCGGGGGGGTCCGAGGATGAGCAGTTCTTC.

The chain recombines TRBV4-3 with TRBJ2-5; D remains ambiguous. Germline loops: CDR1 LGHNA, CDR2 YSLEER. Trimming stripped 2 bases from V and 2 bases from J, with 9 bases between. CDR3 length equals 14 residues. The CDR3 DNA reads as TGCGCCAGCAGCCAATATGGGCAGCAAGAGACCCAGTACTTC. Translating gives CASSQYGQQETQYF.

The genes are TRBV7-6 and TRBJ2-1; 9 bases align to TRBD2. The germline gives CDR1 SGHVS, CDR2 FNYEAQ. The CDR3 runs to 16 residues. V lost 1 base, J lost 8 bases, and 9 bases stayed unmatched. The CDR3 nucleotides are TGTGCCAGCAGCTTAGTTAGCGGGGGACCTTTGGATGAGCAGTTCTTC. Amino acid sequence: CASSLVSGGPLDEQFF.

The genes are TRBV11-3 and TRBJ2-1, with D unresolved. This CDR3 spans 13 amino acids. The ends were cut back, 4 bases at V and 2 bases at J, with 6 bases in the middle. In germline, CDR1 is SGHNT, CDR2 YENEEA. CDR3 DNA sequence: TGTGCCAGCAGCTCCTCCCCCTACAATGAGCAGTTCTTC. Its protein product is CASSSSPYNEQFF.

J is TRBJ2-3 and V is TRBV5-6; D is unclear. The CDR3 runs to 15 residues. With 0 bases removed from V and 0 bases from J, the gap between germline ends came to 8 bases. In germline, CDR1 is SGHDT, CDR2 YYEEEE. The CDR3 region is CASSLELGSTDTQYF. CDR3 bases: TGTGCCAGCAGCTTGGAATTAGGGAGCACAGATACGCAGTATTTT.

The chain employs TRBV18 and TRBJ1-5, with 7 bases fitting TRBD1. The CDR3 loop spans 18 amino acids. With 3 bases clipped from V and 1 base from J, the junction kept 12 bases outside the gene matches. Germline-derived CDR1 and CDR2 are KGHSH and LQKENI. CDR3 coding DNA: TGTGCCAGCTCACCGTACCCCACAGGGGCGCAGAGCAATCAGCCCCAGCATTTT. Translating gives CASSPYPTGAQSNQPQHF.

This clone is classed as medium-sized. The same CDR3 is also encoded by other DNA sequences in this sample. The gene calls are TRBV2 and TRBJ1-5; no definite D call. The V and J ends lost 2 bases and 2 bases respectively, with 4 bases between them. The germline V gene encodes CDR1 SNHLY and CDR2 FYNNEI. CDR3 size: 13 residues. The CDR3 coding sequence is TGTGCCAGCAGTGAATGGGGCAATCAGCCCCAGCATTTT. It specifies CASSEWGNQPQHF.

The table lists this clone with a few counts. The V call is TRBV27, the J call TRBJ2-7; TRBD2 matches at 11 bases. The J segment lost 6 bases and the V segment lost 4 bases, leaving 2 bases of the junction unmatched. The CDR3 is 13 amino acids. From germline, CDR1 is MNHEY and CDR2 SMNVEV (reference sequence). DNA for the CDR3: TGTGCCAGCAGTTATAGCGGGAGGGGCGAGCAGTACTTC. It is translated as CASSYSGRGEQYF.